These 10 T cell receptor beta chains were sequenced from one sample in a study of T cells in Graves' hyperthyroidism and ophthalmopathy (dated by TCRdb to between 2019 and 2020). The library relied on multiplex PCR. TCRdb names Illumina HiSeq 2000 as the instrument used. TCR beta CDR3 regions were amplified from RNA transcripts. For the first round of RT-PCR on the TCR CDR3, the HTBI primer set was used together with the Qiagen OneStep RT-PCR kit. TCRdb reprocessing: public reads trimmed at Q25 with fastp, clones called with MiXCR, in-frame beta chains kept. Rows are unified per CDR3 protein, each entry keeping the most common DNA and genes. This sample has 40,000 to 60,000 distinct CDR3 sequences in its table, and less than 50% of those were observed once. Roughly 9.1% of the sample rests with the top ten. The material sequenced was blood. Source of these receptors: a woman aged 45-59 years with Graves' ophthalmopathy.

This clonotype turned up a few times. The V call is TRBV9, the J call TRBJ2-7; TRBD2 matches at 12 bases. Germline CDR1 reads SGDLS; CDR2 reads YYNGEE. The CDR3 is made up of 15 amino acids. V dropped 3 bases and J dropped 4; count of bases not matched to a gene: 5. For the CDR3, the DNA is TGTGCCAGCAGCGGGTCGACTAGCGGGAGTTACGAGCAGTACTTC. This translates into CASSGSTSGSYEQYF.

The V call is TRBV30, the J call TRBJ2-7; D is perhaps TRBD2 (6 bases). V shed 0 bases and J shed 4 bases, with 19 bases lying between them. The CDR3 loop spans 16 amino acids. Per the germline V gene, CDR1 is GTSNPN and CDR2 is SVGIG (reference sequence). The CDR3 loop is CAWSVEASGRAYEQYF. DNA of the CDR3: TGTGCCTGGAGTGTTGAGGCGAGCGGGCGGGCTTACGAGCAGTACTTC.

This clonotype qualifies as medium-sized. The rearrangement joins TRBV2 to TRBJ1-2; D might be TRBD1 (6 bases). CDR3 size: 18 residues. Trimming left V 1 base short and J 0 bases short, with 18 bases between. Germline CDR1 and CDR2: SNHLY and FYNNEI. CDR3: CASSEEGGEGGANYGYTF. The CDR3 region has the DNA TGTGCCAGCAGTGAAGAAGGGGGTGAAGGGGGAGCTAACTATGGCTACACCTTC.

V usage is TRBV20-1 and J usage is TRBJ2-7, with 10 bases fitting TRBD2. Germline values: CDR1 DFQATT, CDR2 SNEGSKA (reference sequence). The J segment lost 2 bases and the V segment lost 2 bases, leaving 9 bases of the junction unmatched. The CDR3 sequence is 16 residues long. The CDR3 bases are TGCAGTGCTAGACTAGCACGCGGGACTAGCGCCTACGAGCAGTACTTC. It codes for CSARLARGTSAYEQYF.

This clonotype rates as medium-sized. V usage is TRBV7-8 and J usage is TRBJ2-2, with unresolved D. In germline, CDR1 is SGHVS, CDR2 FQNEAQ. Trimming cost V 4 bases and J 0 bases, with 12 bases left between them. The CDR3 runs 16 residues. CDR3 bases: TGTGCCAGCAGCTACGAGTCCAGGACGAACACCGGGGAGCTGTTTTTT. It translates to CASSYESRTNTGELFF.

The sample holds many counts of this clonotype. The chain is built from TRBV19 and TRBJ1-2; unclear D gene. In germline, CDR1 is LNHDA, CDR2 SQIVND (reference sequence). The CDR3 is 13 residues long. Trimming removed 9 bases at V and 3 bases at J, with 14 bases between. CDR3 bases: TGTGCCAGAACCGGTGGGCTACACTATGGCTACACCTTC. Translation gives CARTGGLHYGYTF.

This clonotype has ten or more counts. The V and J genes are TRBV25-1 and TRBJ2-1; D perhaps matches TRBD1 (6 bases). Germline V lookup: CDR1 MGHDK, CDR2 SYGVNS. The CDR3 length is 13 residues. V lost 8 bases and J 8 bases, leaving 16 bases between the germline ends. The CDR3: CASGKSGVHEQFF. The DNA of the CDR3 is TGTGCCAGCGGAAAATCAGGGGTCCATGAGCAGTTCTTC.

The gene calls are TRBV7-3 and TRBJ2-3; TRBD2 agrees at 11 bases. Unmatched junction bases numbered 18, after V lost 5 bases and J lost 11 bases. Germline-derived CDR1 and CDR2 are SGHTA and FQGTGA. There are 17 residues in the CDR3. The CDR3 loop reads CASSTFRIAGGGFEQYF. CDR3 nucleotides: TGTGCCAGCAGCACCTTTCGGATAGCGGGGGGGGGATTCGAGCAGTATTTT. The variable domain in full, with the rest retrieved from reference TRBV7-3 and TRBJ2-3, is GAGVSQTPSNKVTEKGKYVELRCDPISGHTALYWYRQSLGQGPEFLIYFQGTGAADDSGLPNDRFFAVRPEGSVSTLKIQRTERGDSAVYLCASSTFRIAGGGFEQYFGPGTRLTVL.

This clonotype was counted ten times or more. This chain uses TRBV29-1 with TRBJ2-2, with 9 bases lining up with TRBD1. The CDR3 consists of 13 residues. V was pared by 7 bases and J by 5 bases, with 5 bases of the junction left unmatched. Germline CDR1 SQVTM, CDR2 ANQGSEA. The CDR3 DNA reads TGCAGCGGGCGGACAGGGGTTACCGGGGAGCTGTTTTTT. Its protein is CSGRTGVTGELFF.

The chain links TRBV6-1 to TRBJ1-6, with a possible D match to TRBD1 (6 bases). This CDR3 comprises 13 residues. CDR1 and CDR2 from the germline V gene are MNHNS and SASEGT. The V end was cut by 6 bases, the J end by 9 bases, with 12 bases between. This chain's CDR3 is CASRRGDGSPLHF. CDR3 nucleotide sequence: TGTGCCAGCAGAAGGGGGGACGGTTCACCCCTCCACTTT.